Listed below are T cell receptor beta chains from one sample, sequenced in a study of blood T cell repertoires in COVID-19. Libraries were prepared by immunoSEQ multiplex PCR; TCRdb keeps only in-frame clonotypes and omits some of them. The repertoire holds roughly 260,000 clones, 80% to 95% seen once, with under 3% in the top ten. The sample was peripheral blood. These receptors were taken from a person aged 18 to 35 with COVID-19, enrolled during active disease. Each CDR3 is given with its conserved first and last residue. Fields, in order: J gene, clone size, V gene, D gene, CDR3 DNA, CDR3 protein. A D gene is named only where the DNA matches it firmly. Expanded clones get a size class; other rows say once, few or many, or leave the size out.

TRBJ1-1	.	TRBV24-1	TRBD1	TGTGCCACCCAGGGACAGCTGAACACTGAAGCTTTCTTT	CATQGQLNTEAFF
TRBJ2-7	.	TRBV13	.	TGTGCCAGCAGTTCCGGGTCGATTGCCTACGAGCAGTACTTC	CASSSGSIAYEQYF
TRBJ2-3	.	TRBV5-4	.	TGTGCCAGCAGCGCGGACACGACAGATACGCAGTATTTT	CASSADTTDTQYF
TRBJ1-1	few	TRBV27	TRBD1	TGTGCCAGCAGTTCTAACAGGGGTGATCGGTTCACTGAAGCTTTCTTT	CASSSNRGDRFTEAFF
TRBJ1-2	once	TRBV6-2/TRBV6-3	TRBD1	TGTGCCAGCAGTTACTCGGCAGGGGGGCTGAGTGGCTACACCTTC	CASSYSAGGLSGYTF
TRBJ2-7	.	TRBV6-6	.	TGTGCCAGCAGTTACGGGGGCGAAGGTTACGAGCAGTACTTC	CASSYGGEGYEQYF
TRBJ2-2	.	TRBV7-2	TRBD2	TGTGCCAGCAGCTTAGCCGGGAGGGCCGCCGGGGAGCTGTTTTTT	CASSLAGRAAGELFF
TRBJ2-5	.	TRBV18	.	TGTGCCAGCTCACCGAAGGAGGAGACCCAGTACTTC	CASSPKEETQYF
TRBJ1-2	.	TRBV2	.	TGTGCCAGCAGTGAGTTTCAGGGGACGGATGGCTACACCTTC	CASSEFQGTDGYTF
TRBJ2-1	.	TRBV24-1	.	TGTGCCACCAGTGACTTTCGGGACAACGGACCCAATGAGCAGTTCTTC	CATSDFRDNGPNEQFF